This T cell receptor (beta chain) is drawn from a study of T cell responses to AZD1222 COVID-19 vaccine (dated by TCRdb to about 2021). With regard to the full study: AZD1222 recipients given second doses at about 4 weeks or at about 12 weeks were pooled, since spike-specific TCR depth and breadth were not found to differ between the two schedules. Trial participants were enrolled by age into subgroups of 18-55, 56-69 and 70-plus years, and roughly 150, 30 and 60 TCR-sequenced participants, respectively, were included in these subgroups. A total of just over 230 trial participants underwent TCR sequencing, of whom nearly 210 received two doses of AZD1222 and some 26 received two doses of the MenACWY control vaccine.

The CDR3 regions of human TCRbeta chains were subjected to immunosequencing. The authors processed their data as follows. TCRs in the repertoires were compared against a reference library of SARS-CoV-2-specific TCRs that had been generated with the MIRA antigen-specificity platform. Breadth meant the fraction of unique TCRs that were SARS-CoV-2-associated, whereas depth meant the fraction of total T cells that were SARS-CoV-2-associated. Using the MIRA data, each spike-specific TCR was mapped to the spike region that the TCR reacts to and placed in a CD4 or CD8 class. Log10-transformed breadth and depth values were compared by one-way ANOVA with Sidak's multiple comparisons tests. TCRdb carries this immuneACCESS record with in-frame sequences only. Its versions omit some clonotypes, under half of them owing to an unresolved V gene in the studies checked, with the rest unexplained. D and trimming were read from the DNA, whereas the V and J calls and clone size are those reported in that table. For this sample the table gives tens of thousands of clones, of which roughly 90% were detected only once. The ten largest make up about 8% of the sample.

Relative to germline, V is 5 bases shorter and J is 2 bases shorter, with 7 bases between their ends. From its cysteine to its phenylalanine, the CDR3 spans 13 amino acids. The sequence is cut down to CDR3 DNA, 39 bases in frame from base 1. The research as a whole found: Because no samples from the day 14 peak response were available, repertoires could be characterized only after the peak T cell response. Conclusions about previously exposed vaccinees are limited because only 6 or 7 AZD1222 recipients were SARS-CoV-2 seropositive at baseline. Epitopes outside the regions mutated in the B.1.351 and B.1.1.7 variants were reportedly recognized by nearly half of the unique spike-specific TCRs. The 56-69-year group was small, and its depth increase did not reach significance, likely because of low power. The whole spike protein was spanned by vaccine-associated CD4 TCRs, and dominant responses were seen in regions 160-218 and 743-854. Participants were mostly white British, with more females than males. The authors suggested clonal diversity may have been underestimated. Spike-specific TCR breadth and depth rose significantly after two AZD1222 doses compared with day 0 and with MenACWY recipients.

As for this clone: The antigen it binds to is not known. Qualities for individual bases were not recorded, and no much larger clone is one base off.

The time point label corresponds to: baseline before first vaccination. Vaccinee samples came from UK trials COV001 and COV002, including a single-blind randomized controlled phase 2/3 trial of AZD1222 (ChAdOx1 nCoV-19) in healthy adults. For TCRbeta chain sequencing, PBMC samples were collected from trial participants at day 0 and at day 28 after the second dose. Sample: peripheral blood, taken on day 0 of AZD1222 vaccination. This TCR was sampled from an adult in good health. The receptor chain draws on TRBV12-3 or TRBV12-4 and TRBJ1-3; tentative D gene TRBD1, with 6 bases matching. CDR3 region: CASSPGAGNTIYF. At the DNA level, the sequence is TGTGCCAGCAGTCCAGGGGCTGGAAACACCATATATTTT.